Shown below are 11 T cell receptor beta chains from a single sample sequenced in a study of cytomegalovirus exposure and HLA in healthy donors (dated by TCRdb to the late 2010s). Library prep was done by the immunoSEQ multiplex PCR assay. For the multiplex PCR, a mixture combining 60 forward primers for TCR Vbeta segments and 13 reverse primers for TCR Jbeta segments was used. In its TCRdb copy, this immuneACCESS table keeps in-frame sequences only and misses some clones. Where compared with another copy, unresolved V genes explain less than half of these, and the others have no known cause. This sample gives 300,000 or so clones in total; roughly 81% of them show up just once. Jointly, the top ten make up 1.5% to 2% of the sample. Sequenced sample: PBMCs. The receptors stem from a woman aged 40-49 years in good health and CMV-seropositive.

This sequence joins TRBV5-4 and TRBJ2-1; the match to TRBD2 covers 8 bases. With 0 bases clipped from V and 0 bases from J, the junction kept 2 bases outside the gene matches. There are 16 residues in the CDR3. Germline V lookup: CDR1 SGHNT, CDR2 YYREEE (reference sequence). Here the CDR3 reads CASSLGSGISYNEQFF. CDR3 sequence (DNA): TGTGCCAGCAGCTTGGGTAGCGGGATCTCCTACAATGAGCAGTTCTTC.

This clone was seen a few times. This chain links TRBV5-1 with TRBJ1-3, with TRBD1 matching 11 bases. The CDR3 contains 16 residues. Germline trimming cut 4 bases from V and 4 bases from J; bases unmatched to any gene: 7. The germline V gene has CDR1 SGHRS and CDR2 YFSETQ. CDR3 region: CASSTGQGAPGNTIYF. CDR3 sequence (DNA): TGCGCCAGCAGCACAGGACAGGGGGCGCCAGGAAACACCATATATTTT.

The sample holds a few counts of this clone. DNA of the CDR3: TGTGCCAGCAGTGCTCCGGAGGGGACAGGGGGCAATCAGCCCCAGCATTTT. Its protein is CASSAPEGTGGNQPQHF. This chain links TRBV6-1 with TRBJ1-5; 10 bases line up with TRBD1. The ends lost 4 bases at V and 2 bases at J; junction bases unmatched: 8. The CDR3 covers 17 residues. Germline V gene data show CDR1 as MNHNS and CDR2 as SASEGT.

The CDR3 protein is CASSLKASGGYNEQFF. In DNA, the CDR3 is TGTGCCAGCAGCTTGAAAGCGTCAGGGGGGTACAATGAGCAGTTCTTC. The rearrangement uses TRBV5-4 and TRBJ2-1; tentative D call: TRBD1 (7 bases). Trimming shortened V by 1 base and J by 4 bases, and 15 bases separated the two germline ends. The CDR3 has 16 residues. Germline V lookup: CDR1 SGHNT, CDR2 YYREEE (reference sequence). The whole variable domain, remainder taken from reference TRBV5-4 and TRBJ2-1, is ETGVTQSPTHLIKTRGQQVTLRCSSQSGHNTVSWYQQALGQGPQFIFQYYREEENGRGNFPPRFSGLQFPNYSSELNVNALELDDSALYLCASSLKASGGYNEQFFGPGTRLTVL.

A single count supports this clone. The chain recombines TRBV6-5 with TRBJ2-5, with TRBD2 matching 8 bases. This CDR3 spans 15 amino acids. Germline V gene data show CDR1 as MNHEY and CDR2 as SVGAGI. With V trimmed by 2 bases and J by 5 bases, 7 bases remained unmatched. CDR3 protein: CASSYRAGAPETQYF. CDR3 sequence (DNA): TGTGCCAGCAGTTACCGAGCGGGAGCCCCCGAGACCCAGTACTTC.

This chain connects TRBV6-5 to TRBJ1-5, with D possibly being TRBD1 (6 bases). Trimming cost V 3 bases and J 1 base, with 10 bases left between them. Germline CDR1 MNHEY, CDR2 SVGAGI. The CDR3 length is 15 residues. The CDR3 nucleotides read TGTGCCAGCAGTTATACTCAGGGGAGCAATCAGCCCCAGCATTTT. It specifies CASSYTQGSNQPQHF.

The chain carries TRBV7-9 and TRBJ2-2; D unresolved. The germline CDR1 and CDR2 sequences are SEHNR and FQNEAQ (reference sequence). Trimming took off 1 base at V and 4 bases at J, with 7 bases between the two ends. The CDR3 is 14 residues long. CDR3 sequence reads: CASSLGGPTGELFF. CDR3 coding DNA: TGTGCCAGCAGCTTAGGAGGCCCCACCGGGGAGCTGTTTTTT.

On this clone itself: Other DNA sequences in the sample encode the same CDR3. The chain combines TRBV7-9 with TRBJ2-2; 14 bases line up with TRBD2. This CDR3 has 17 residues. V lost 3 bases, J lost 0 bases, and 0 bases stayed unmatched. Germline V gives CDR1 SEHNR, CDR2 FQNEAQ (reference sequence). CDR3 residues: CASSLGLAGANTGELFF. The CDR3 region has the DNA TGTGCCAGCAGCTTGGGACTAGCGGGAGCGAACACCGGGGAGCTGTTTTTT.

Comments on this clone: Relative to the germline gene, one junction end is altered; a read error may explain this. CDR3 region: CSSRRETANIQYF. DNA for the CDR3: TGTTCCAGCAGGAGGGAGACGGCAAACATTCAGTACTTC. This chain links TRBV7-9 with TRBJ2-4; a weak D match, TRBD2 (6 bases). This CDR3 spans 13 amino acids. Germline values: CDR1 SEHNR, CDR2 FQNEAQ (reference sequence).

V is TRBV7-9 and J is TRBJ1-5; TRBD1 aligns across 8 bases. Germline lookup yields CDR1 SEHNR and CDR2 FQNEAQ (reference sequence). Trimming removed 5 bases from V and 9 bases from J; junction bases left unmatched: 15. CDR3 size: 16 residues. DNA for the CDR3: TGTGCCAGCAGCCGGGACGGAGGGACAGGAGGGAGGCCCCAGCATTTT. Amino acid sequence: CASSRDGGTGGRPQHF.

This chain links TRBV6-5 with TRBJ2-7; D unresolved. This CDR3 has 13 residues. V lost 3 bases and J lost 6, with 12 bases in between. Germline V gives CDR1 MNHEY, CDR2 SVGAGI. The CDR3 loop reads CASSYSRSGEQYF. CDR3 nucleotide sequence: TGTGCCAGCAGTTATTCACGGAGTGGCGAGCAGTACTTC.